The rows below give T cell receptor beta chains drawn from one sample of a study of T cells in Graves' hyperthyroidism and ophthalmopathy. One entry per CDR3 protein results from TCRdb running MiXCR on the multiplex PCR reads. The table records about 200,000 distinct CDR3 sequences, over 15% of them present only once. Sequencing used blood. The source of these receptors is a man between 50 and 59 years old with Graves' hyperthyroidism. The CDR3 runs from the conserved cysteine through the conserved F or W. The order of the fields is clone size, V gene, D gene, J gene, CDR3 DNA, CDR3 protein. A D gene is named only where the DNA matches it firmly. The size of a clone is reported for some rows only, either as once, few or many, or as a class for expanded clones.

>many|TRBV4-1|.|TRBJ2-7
TGCGCCAGCAGCCAAGTGCACCCCAAGGGACCTTACGAGCAGTACTTC
CASSQVHPKGPYEQYF
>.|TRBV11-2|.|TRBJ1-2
TGTGCCAGCAGCTTAGACGGCGTGGCTCTGTGGGGCTACACCTTC
CASSLDGVALWGYTF
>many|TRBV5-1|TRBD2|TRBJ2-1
TGCGCCAGCAGCTTGGCCGCGGGAGCTGAGCAGTTCTTC
CASSLAAGAEQFF
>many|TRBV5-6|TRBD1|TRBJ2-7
TGTGCCAGCAGCTACACCGGGACAGGGGACCACGAGCAGTACTTC
CASSYTGTGDHEQYF
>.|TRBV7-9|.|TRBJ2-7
TGTGCCAGCACGTCAGGGACAAATAACTACGAGCAGTACTTC
CASTSGTNNYEQYF
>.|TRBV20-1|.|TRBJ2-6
TGCAGTGCTAGAGACCAAGGCAAAGGCAGCTCTGGGGCCAACGTCCTGACTTTC
CSARDQGKGSSGANVLTF
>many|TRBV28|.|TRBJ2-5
TGTGCCAGCAGTCCCGACAGGGACTGGGAAGAGACCCAGTACTTC
CASSPDRDWEETQYF
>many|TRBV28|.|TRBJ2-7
TGTGCCAGCGGCTTGGATCTCGGGGAGCAGTACTTC
CASGLDLGEQYF
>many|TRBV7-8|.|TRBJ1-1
TGTGCCAGCAGCTCTCCCCGGACAGTCATTACTGAAGCTTTCTTT
CASSSPRTVITEAFF
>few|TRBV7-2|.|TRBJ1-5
TGTGCCAGCAGCTTAATAGTGGGGCCCAATCAGCCCCAGCATTTT
CASSLIVGPNQPQHF
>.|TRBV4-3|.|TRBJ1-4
TGCGCCAGCAGCCTCCGGGAGGGTGAAAAACTGTTTTTT
CASSLREGEKLFF
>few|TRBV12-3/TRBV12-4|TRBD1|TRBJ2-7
TGTGCCAGCAGTTCGGGACAGGGTCTTCTCGAGCAGTACTTC
CASSSGQGLLEQYF
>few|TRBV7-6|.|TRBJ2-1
TGTGCCAGCAGCTTCGAGAGATGGCAGGGCGAGCAGTTCTTC
CASSFERWQGEQFF
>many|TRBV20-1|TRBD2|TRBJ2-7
TGCAGTGCTAGAAGTGGCGGGAGGGGAACCTACGAGCAGTACTTC
CSARSGGRGTYEQYF
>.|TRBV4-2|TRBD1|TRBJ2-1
TGTGCCAGCAGCCAGGCACAGGGGACACCTTACAATGAGCAGTTCTTC
CASSQAQGTPYNEQFF
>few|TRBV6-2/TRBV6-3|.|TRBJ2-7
TGTGCCAGCAGTTACGGCGCCTATTCCTACGAGCAGTACTTC
CASSYGAYSYEQYF
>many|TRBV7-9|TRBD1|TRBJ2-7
TGTGCCAGCAGCTTAGCGACAGGGGTCCACGACGAGCAGTACTTC
CASSLATGVHDEQYF
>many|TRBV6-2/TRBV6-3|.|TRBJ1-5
TGTGCCAGCAGTTACGGAGGACCCCCCCAGCCCCAGCATTTT
CASSYGGPPQPQHF
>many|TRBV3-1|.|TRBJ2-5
TGTGCCAGCAGCCAAGATATTCAAGAGACCCAGTACTTC
CASSQDIQETQYF
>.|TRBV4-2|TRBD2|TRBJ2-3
TGTGCCAGCGGCCAAGATGAGACTAGCGGGAGGGCCGGGACGTCAGATACGCAGTATTTT
CASGQDETSGRAGTSDTQYF
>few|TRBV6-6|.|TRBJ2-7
TGTGCCAGCAGTTACTCGATAGGTGGAGTCTACGAGCAGTACTTC
CASSYSIGGVYEQYF
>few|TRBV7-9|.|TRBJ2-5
TGTGCCAGCAGCTTAGCGGCATCAGAGACCCAGTACTTC
CASSLAASETQYF
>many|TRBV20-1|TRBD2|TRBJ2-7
TGCAGTGCTTCCCCGGGACCGCGGGGGGGGCAGTACTTC
CSASPGPRGGQYF
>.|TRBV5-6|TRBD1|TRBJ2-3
TGTGCCAGCAGGGTGACAGGGGGACGGACAGATACGCAGTATTTT
CASRVTGGRTDTQYF
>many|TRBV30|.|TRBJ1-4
TGTGCCTGGAGGAACTCCGAAAAACTGTTTTTT
CAWRNSEKLFF
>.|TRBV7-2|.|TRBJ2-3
TGTGCCAGCAGCTTAGAACCCAGCGGGCATGATACGCAGTATTTT
CASSLEPSGHDTQYF
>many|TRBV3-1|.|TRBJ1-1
TGTGCCAGCACCCCAAGTGGTAGGAGGGGTACTGAAGCTTTCTTT
CASTPSGRRGTEAFF
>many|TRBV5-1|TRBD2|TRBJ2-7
TGCGCCAGCAGCTTAGCTAGCGGGAGTATCAACGAGCAGTACTTC
CASSLASGSINEQYF
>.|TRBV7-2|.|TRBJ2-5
TGTGCCAGCAGCTTAATGGGCGGTAGCCAAGAGACCCAGTACTTC
CASSLMGGSQETQYF
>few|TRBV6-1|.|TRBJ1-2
TGTGCCAGCAGTGACCCCCGTGGAGCCGCAAACTATGGCTACACCTTC
CASSDPRGAANYGYTF
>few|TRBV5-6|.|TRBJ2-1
TGTGCCAGCAGCTTGGTAGGGGACTGGGATTACAATGAGCAGTTCTTC
CASSLVGDWDYNEQFF
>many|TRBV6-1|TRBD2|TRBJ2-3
TGTGCCAGCGTGGGGACTAGTGGGGATACGCAGTATTTT
CASVGTSGDTQYF
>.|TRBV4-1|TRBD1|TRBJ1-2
TGCGCCAGCAGGCCCTTAAGCAGGGGGGGCTATGGCTACACCTTC
CASRPLSRGGYGYTF
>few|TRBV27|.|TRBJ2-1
TGTGCCAGCAAACCCGATACGAACTACAATGAGCAGTTCTTC
CASKPDTNYNEQFF
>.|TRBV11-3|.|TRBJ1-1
TGTGCCAGCAGCTTATCAGGTCAGGGTAGAGAAGCTTTCTTT
CASSLSGQGREAFF
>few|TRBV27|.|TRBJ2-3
TGTGCCAGCAGGTCTACGACTCGGCCAGATACGCAGTATTTT
CASRSTTRPDTQYF
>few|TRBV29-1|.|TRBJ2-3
TGCAGCGTTGAAGAGGACCGCACAGATACGCAGTATTTT
CSVEEDRTDTQYF
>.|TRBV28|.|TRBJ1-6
TGTGCCAGCAGCCGCGGGGGAAGGAATTCACCCCTCCACTTT
CASSRGGRNSPLHF
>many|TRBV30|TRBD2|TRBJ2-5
TGTGCCTGGGGTGGGACTAGCGGGAGAACGGAGACCCAGTACTTC
CAWGGTSGRTETQYF
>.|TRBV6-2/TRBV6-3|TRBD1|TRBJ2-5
TGTGCCAGCAGTCCCCGGACAGGGTTGGAGACCCAGTACTTC
CASSPRTGLETQYF
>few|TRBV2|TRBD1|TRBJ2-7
TGTGCCAGCAGTGGACAGGGCAAGTTGTACGAGCAGTACTTC
CASSGQGKLYEQYF
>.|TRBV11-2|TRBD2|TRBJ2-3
TGCGCCAGCAGCCCCTGGCGGGAGGGCCGGGGGGGAGATACGCAGTATTTT
CASSPWREGRGGDTQYF
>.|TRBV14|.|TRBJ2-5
TGTGCCAGCAGCCAGCTCGATAGGGAGACCCAGTACTTC
CASSQLDRETQYF
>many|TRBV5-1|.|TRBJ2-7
TGCGCCAGCAGCTTGCAAGCCAGGGGCGACAGGCAGTACTTC
CASSLQARGDRQYF
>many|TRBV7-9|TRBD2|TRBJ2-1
TGTGCCAGCAGCACCGACCGGGACTACCTTTACAATGAGCAGTTCTTC
CASSTDRDYLYNEQFF
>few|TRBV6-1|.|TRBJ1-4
TGTGCCAGCAGATCGGCGGGAGGTGAAACTGAAAAACTGTTTTTT
CASRSAGGETEKLFF
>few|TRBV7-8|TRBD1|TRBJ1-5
TGTGCCAGCAGCCTTAGACGTCCGGGACAGGGCGATCAGCCCCAGCATTTT
CASSLRRPGQGDQPQHF